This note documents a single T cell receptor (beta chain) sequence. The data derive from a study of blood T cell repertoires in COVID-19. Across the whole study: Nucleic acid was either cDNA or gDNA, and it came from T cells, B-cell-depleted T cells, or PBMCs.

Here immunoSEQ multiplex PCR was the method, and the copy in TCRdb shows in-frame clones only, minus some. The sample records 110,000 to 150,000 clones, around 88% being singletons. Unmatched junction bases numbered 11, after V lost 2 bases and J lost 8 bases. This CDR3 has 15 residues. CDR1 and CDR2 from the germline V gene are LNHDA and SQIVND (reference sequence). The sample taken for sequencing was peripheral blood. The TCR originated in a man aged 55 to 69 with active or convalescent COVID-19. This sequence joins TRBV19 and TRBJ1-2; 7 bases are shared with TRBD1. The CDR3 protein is CASSIKIGDSVGYTF. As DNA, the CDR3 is TGTGCCAGTAGTATAAAGATCGGGGACAGCGTCGGCTACACCTTC.